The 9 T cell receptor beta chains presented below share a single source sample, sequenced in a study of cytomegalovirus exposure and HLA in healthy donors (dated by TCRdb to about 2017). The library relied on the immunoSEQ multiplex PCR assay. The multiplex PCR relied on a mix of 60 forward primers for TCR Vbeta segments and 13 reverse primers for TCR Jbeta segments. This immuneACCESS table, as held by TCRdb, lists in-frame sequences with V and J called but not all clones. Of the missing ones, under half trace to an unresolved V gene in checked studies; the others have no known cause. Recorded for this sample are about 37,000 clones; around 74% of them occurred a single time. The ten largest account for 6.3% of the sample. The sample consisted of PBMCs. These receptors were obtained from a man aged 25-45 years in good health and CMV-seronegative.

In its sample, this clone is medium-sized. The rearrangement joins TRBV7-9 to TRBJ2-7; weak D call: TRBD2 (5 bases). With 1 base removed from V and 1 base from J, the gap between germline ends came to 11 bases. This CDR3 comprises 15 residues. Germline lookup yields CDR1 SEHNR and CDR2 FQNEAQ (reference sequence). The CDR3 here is CASSLGERSSYEQYF. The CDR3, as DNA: TGTGCCAGCAGCTTAGGGGAGAGATCGTCCTACGAGCAGTACTTC.

CDR3 DNA sequence: TGTGCCAGCAGTGAAGCACCCCCAGGGGAATGGAACACTGAAGCTTTCTTT. Residues: CASSEAPPGEWNTEAFF. The rearrangement uses TRBV6-1 and TRBJ1-1, with D maybe TRBD1 (6 bases). CDR1 is MNHNS, CDR2 SASEGT, per germline. V gave up 0 bases and J gave up 1 base, with 15 bases separating them. This CDR3 is built from 17 residues.

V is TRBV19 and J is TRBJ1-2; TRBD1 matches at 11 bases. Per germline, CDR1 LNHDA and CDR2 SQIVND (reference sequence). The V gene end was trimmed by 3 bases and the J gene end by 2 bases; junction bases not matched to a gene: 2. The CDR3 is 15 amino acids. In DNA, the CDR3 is TGTGCCAGTAGTATGGACAGGGGGCGCAACTATGGCTACACCTTC. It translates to CASSMDRGRNYGYTF.

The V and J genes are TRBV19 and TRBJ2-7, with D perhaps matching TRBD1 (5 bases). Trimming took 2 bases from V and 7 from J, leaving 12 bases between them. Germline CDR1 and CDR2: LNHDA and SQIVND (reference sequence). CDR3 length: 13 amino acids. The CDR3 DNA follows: TGTGCCAGTAGTATACCCCCAGGGTCGGAGCAGTACTTC. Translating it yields CASSIPPGSEQYF.

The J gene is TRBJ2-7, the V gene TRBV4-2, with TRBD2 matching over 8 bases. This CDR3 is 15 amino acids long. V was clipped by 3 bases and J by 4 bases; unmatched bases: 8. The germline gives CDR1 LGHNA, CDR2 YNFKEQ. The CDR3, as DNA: TGTGCCAGCAGCCAGAGACTAGCGTCTCTTTACGAGCAGTACTTC. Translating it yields CASSQRLASLYEQYF.

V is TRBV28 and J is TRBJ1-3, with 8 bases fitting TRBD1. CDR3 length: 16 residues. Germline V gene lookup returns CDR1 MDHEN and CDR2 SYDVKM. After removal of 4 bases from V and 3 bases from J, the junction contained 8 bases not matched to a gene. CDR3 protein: CASSSPGTGFGNTIYF. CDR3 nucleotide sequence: TGTGCCAGCAGTTCCCCCGGGACAGGATTTGGAAACACCATATATTTT.

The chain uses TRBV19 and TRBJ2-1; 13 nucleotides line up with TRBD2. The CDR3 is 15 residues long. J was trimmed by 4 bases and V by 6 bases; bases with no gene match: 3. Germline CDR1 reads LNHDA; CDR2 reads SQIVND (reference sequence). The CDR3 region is CASRELAGGYNEQFF. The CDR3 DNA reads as TGTGCCAGTAGGGAACTAGCGGGAGGGTACAATGAGCAGTTCTTC.

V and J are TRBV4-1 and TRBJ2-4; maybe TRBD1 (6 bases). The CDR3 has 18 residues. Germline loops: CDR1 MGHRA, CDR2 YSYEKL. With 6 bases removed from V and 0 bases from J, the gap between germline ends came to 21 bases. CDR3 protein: CASSAGAAKILAKNIQYF. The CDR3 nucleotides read TGCGCCAGCAGTGCAGGGGCAGCGAAAATTTTAGCCAAAAACATTCAGTACTTC.

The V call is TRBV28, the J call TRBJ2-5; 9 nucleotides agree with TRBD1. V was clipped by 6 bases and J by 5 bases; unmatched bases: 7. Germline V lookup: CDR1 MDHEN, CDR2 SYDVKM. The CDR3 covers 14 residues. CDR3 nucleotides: TGTGCCAGCAGCCCCGGACAGGGGTGGGAGACCCAGTACTTC. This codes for CASSPGQGWETQYF.